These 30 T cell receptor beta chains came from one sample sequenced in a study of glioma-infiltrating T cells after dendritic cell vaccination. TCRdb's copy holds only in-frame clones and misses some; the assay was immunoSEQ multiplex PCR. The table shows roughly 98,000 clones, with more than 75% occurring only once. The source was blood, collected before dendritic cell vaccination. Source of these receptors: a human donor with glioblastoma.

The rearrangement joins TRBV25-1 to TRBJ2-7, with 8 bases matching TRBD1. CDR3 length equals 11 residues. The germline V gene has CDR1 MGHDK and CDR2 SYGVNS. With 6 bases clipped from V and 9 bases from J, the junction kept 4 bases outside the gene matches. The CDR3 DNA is TGTGCCAGCAGCCGAACAGGGGGGCAGTACTTC. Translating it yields CASSRTGGQYF.

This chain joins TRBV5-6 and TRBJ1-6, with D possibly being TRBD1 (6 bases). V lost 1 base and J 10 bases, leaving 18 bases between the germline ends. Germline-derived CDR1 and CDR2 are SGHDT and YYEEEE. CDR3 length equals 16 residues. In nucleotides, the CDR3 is TGTGCCAGCAGCTTGATGTTAGCGGGGGCTCGATCACCCCTCCACTTT. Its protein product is CASSLMLAGARSPLHF.

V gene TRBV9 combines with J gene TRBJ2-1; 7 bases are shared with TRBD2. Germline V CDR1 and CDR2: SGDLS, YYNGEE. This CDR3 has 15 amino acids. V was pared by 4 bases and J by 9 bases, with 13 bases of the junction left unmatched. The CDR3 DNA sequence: TGTGCCAGCAGCCCCCAGGGACTAAGCGACGGTGAGCAGTTCTTC. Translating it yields CASSPQGLSDGEQFF.

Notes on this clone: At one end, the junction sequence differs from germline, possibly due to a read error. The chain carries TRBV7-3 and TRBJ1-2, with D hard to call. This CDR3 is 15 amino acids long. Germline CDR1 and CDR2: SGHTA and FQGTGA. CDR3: CASSANRNPFQAQFF. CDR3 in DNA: TGTGCCAGCAGCGCTAATCGTAATCCCTTCCAGGCCCAATTCTTC.

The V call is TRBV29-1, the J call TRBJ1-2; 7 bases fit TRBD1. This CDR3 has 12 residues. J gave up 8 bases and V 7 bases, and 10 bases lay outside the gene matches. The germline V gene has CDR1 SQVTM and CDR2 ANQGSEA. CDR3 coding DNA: TGCAGCGCGTTTGACAGGGTGCGAGGCTACACCTTC. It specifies CSAFDRVRGYTF.

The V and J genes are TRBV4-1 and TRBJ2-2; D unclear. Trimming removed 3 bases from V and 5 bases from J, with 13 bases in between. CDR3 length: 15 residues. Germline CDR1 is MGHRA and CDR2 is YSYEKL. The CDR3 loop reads CASSQVLVTTGELFF. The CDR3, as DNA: TGCGCCAGCAGCCAGGTCCTAGTTACGACCGGGGAGCTGTTTTTT.

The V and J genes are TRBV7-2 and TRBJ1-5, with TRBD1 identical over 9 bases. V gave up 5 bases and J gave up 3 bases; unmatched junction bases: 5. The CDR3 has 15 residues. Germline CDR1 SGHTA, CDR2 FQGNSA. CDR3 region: CASSPGTGYNQPQHF. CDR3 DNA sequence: TGTGCCAGCAGCCCCGGGACAGGGTACAATCAGCCCCAGCATTTT.

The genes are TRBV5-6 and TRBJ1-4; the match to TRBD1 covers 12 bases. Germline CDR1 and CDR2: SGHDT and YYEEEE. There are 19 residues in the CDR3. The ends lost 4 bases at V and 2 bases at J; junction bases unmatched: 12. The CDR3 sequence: CASSEGQGAIFNTNEKLFF. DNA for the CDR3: TGTGCCAGCAGCGAGGGACAGGGGGCTATCTTTAACACTAATGAAAAACTGTTTTTT.

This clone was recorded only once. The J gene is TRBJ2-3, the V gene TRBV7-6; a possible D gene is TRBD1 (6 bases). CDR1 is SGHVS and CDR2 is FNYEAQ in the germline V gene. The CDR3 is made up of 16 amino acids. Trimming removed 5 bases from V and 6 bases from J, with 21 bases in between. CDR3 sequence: CASSPRPGQRTDTQYF. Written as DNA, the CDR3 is TGTGCCAGCAGCCCCCGACCGGGACAACGGACCGATACGCAGTATTTT.

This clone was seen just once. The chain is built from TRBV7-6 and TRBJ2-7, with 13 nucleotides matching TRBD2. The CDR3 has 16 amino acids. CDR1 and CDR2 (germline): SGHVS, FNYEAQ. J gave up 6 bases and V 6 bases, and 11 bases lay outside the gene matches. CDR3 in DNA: TGTGCCAGCAGTCGGGGCGGACTAGCGGGAGAACGCGAGCAGTACTTC. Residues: CASSRGGLAGEREQYF. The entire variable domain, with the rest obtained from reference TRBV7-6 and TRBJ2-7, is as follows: GAGVSQSPRYKVTKRGQDVALRCDPISGHVSLYWYRQALGQGPEFLTYFNYEAQQDKSGLPNDRFSAERPEGSISTLTIQRTEQRDSAMYRCASSRGGLAGEREQYFGPGTRLTVT.

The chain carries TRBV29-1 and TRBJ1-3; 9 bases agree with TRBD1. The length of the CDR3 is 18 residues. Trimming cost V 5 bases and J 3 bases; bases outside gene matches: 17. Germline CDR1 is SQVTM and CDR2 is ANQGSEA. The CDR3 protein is CSVLADGQGSIGGNTIYF. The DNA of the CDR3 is TGCAGCGTTCTGGCGGACGGACAGGGGAGCATTGGTGGAAACACCATATATTTT.

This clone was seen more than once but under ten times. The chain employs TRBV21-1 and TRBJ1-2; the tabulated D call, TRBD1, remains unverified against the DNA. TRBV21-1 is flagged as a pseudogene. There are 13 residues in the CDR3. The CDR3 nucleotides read TGTGCCAGCAGCAAAGTGAGCAGGGATGGCTACACCTTC. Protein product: CASSKVSRDGYTF.

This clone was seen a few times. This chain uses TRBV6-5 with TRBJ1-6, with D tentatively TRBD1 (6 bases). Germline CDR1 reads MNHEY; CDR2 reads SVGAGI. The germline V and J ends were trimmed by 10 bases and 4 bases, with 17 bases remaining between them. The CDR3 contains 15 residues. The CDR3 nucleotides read TGTGCCACGAAGGGGCAGGGGCTGTATAATTCACCCCTCCACTTT. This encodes CATKGQGLYNSPLHF.

The CDR3 region is CASSATGSGANVLTF. DNA for the CDR3: TGCGCCAGCAGCGCAACAGGGTCCGGGGCCAACGTCCTGACTTTC. V and J are TRBV5-1 and TRBJ2-6; possibly TRBD1 for D (6 bases). Germline V gives CDR1 SGHRS, CDR2 YFSETQ. The ends were cut back, 4 bases at V and 4 bases at J, with 12 bases in the middle. The CDR3 sequence is 15 residues long.

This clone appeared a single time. CDR3: CATSTLRGSGNTIYF. The CDR3 DNA is TGTGCCACCAGCACTCTGCGGGGGAGTGGAAACACCATATATTTT. This chain joins TRBV15 and TRBJ1-3; weak D call: TRBD1 (5 bases). This CDR3 contains 15 residues. Trimming removed 4 bases from V and 3 bases from J, with 13 bases in between. The germline V gene encodes CDR1 LNHNV and CDR2 YYDKDF (reference sequence).

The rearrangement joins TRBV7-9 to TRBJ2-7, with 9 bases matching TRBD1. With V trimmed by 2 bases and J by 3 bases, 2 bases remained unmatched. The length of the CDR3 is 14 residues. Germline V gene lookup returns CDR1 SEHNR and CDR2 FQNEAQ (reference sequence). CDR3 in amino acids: CASSLTGQGYEQYF. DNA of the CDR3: TGTGCCAGCAGCTTAACGGGACAGGGCTACGAGCAGTACTTC.

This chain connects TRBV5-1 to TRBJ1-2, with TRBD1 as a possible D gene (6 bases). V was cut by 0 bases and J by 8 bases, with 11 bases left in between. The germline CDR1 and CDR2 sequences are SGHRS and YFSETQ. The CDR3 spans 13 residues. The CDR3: CASSLEGVVGYTF. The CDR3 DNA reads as TGCGCCAGCAGCTTGGAGGGGGTTGTAGGCTACACCTTC.

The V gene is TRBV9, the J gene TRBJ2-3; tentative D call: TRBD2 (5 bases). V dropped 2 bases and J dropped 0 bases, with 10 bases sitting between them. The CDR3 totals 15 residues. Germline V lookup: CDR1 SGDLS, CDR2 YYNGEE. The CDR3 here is CASSVQAASTDTQYF. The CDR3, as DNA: TGTGCCAGCAGCGTCCAAGCGGCTAGCACAGATACGCAGTATTTT.

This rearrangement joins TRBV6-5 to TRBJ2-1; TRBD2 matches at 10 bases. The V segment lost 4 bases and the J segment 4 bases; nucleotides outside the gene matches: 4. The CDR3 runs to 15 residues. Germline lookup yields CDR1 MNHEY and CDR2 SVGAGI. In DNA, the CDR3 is TGTGCCAGCAGTTCCGGACTAGCGGTATACAATGAGCAGTTCTTC. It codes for CASSSGLAVYNEQFF.

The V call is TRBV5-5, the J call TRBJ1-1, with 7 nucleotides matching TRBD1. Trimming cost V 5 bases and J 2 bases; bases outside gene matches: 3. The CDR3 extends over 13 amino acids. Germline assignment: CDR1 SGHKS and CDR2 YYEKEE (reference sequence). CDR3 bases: TGTGCCAGCAGGCGACAGGGTAACACTGAAGCTTTCTTT. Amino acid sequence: CASRRQGNTEAFF.

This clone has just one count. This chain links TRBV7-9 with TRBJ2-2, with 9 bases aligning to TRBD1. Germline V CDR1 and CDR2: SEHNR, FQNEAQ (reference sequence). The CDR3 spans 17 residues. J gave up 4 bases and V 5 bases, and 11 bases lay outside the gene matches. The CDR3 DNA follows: TGTGCCAGCAGCGGTACCAGGGGGACAGGGCTCACCGGGGAGCTGTTTTTT. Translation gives CASSGTRGTGLTGELFF.

CDR3 amino acids: CASSYSSVEKLFF. CDR3 nucleotides: TGTGCCAGCAGTTACTCGAGCGTTGAAAAACTGTTTTTT. The rearrangement links TRBV6-5 to TRBJ1-4, with unresolved D. The CDR3 has 13 residues. Germline CDR1 MNHEY, CDR2 SVGAGI. With 0 bases removed from V and 7 bases from J, the gap between germline ends came to 6 bases.

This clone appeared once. The CDR3 DNA follows: TGTGCCAGCAGGCCGGACTCCGAGTCGTGGACCGGGGAGCTGTTTTTT. Translation: CASRPDSESWTGELFF. This chain connects TRBV5-5 to TRBJ2-2; weak D call: TRBD2 (5 bases). In germline, CDR1 is SGHKS, CDR2 YYEKEE (reference sequence). This CDR3 spans 16 amino acids. V lost 5 bases to trimming and J lost 5 bases, with 19 bases between them.

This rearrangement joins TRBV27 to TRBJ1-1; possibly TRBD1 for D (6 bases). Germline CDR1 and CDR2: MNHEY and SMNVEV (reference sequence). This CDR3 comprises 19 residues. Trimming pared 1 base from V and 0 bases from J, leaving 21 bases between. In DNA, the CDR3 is TGTGCCAGCAGTTTATATGGGGGGGAGGGGGGAACGTTGAACACTGAAGCTTTCTTT. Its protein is CASSLYGGEGGTLNTEAFF.

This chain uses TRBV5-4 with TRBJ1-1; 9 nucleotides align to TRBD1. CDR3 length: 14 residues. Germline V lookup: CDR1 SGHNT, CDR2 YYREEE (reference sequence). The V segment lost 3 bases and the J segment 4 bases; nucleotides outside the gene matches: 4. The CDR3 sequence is CASSYQQGATEAFF. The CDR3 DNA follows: TGTGCCAGCAGCTACCAACAGGGGGCCACTGAAGCTTTCTTT.

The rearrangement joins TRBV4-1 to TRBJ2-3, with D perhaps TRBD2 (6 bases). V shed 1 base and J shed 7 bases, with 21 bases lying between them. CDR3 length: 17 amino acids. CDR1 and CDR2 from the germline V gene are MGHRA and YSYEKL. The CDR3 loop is CASSQVLLREAEHTQYF. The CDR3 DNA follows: TGCGCCAGCAGCCAAGTTCTCTTAAGGGAGGCCGAGCATACGCAGTATTTT.

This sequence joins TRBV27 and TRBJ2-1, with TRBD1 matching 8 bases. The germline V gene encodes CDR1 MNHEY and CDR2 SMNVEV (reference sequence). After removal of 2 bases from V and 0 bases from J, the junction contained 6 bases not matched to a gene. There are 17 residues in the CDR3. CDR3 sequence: CASSLQAQGASYNEQFF. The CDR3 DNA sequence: TGTGCCAGCAGTTTACAAGCCCAGGGGGCCTCCTACAATGAGCAGTTCTTC.

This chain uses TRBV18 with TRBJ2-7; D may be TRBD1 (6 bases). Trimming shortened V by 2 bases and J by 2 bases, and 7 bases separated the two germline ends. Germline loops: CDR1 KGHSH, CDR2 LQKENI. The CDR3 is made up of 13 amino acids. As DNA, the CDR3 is TGTGCCAGCTCACCAGGGACAACCTACGAGCAGTACTTC. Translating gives CASSPGTTYEQYF.

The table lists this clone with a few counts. Here the CDR3 reads CASSQGQGPSGNTIYF. The CDR3 DNA is TGTGCCAGCAGCCAAGGACAGGGGCCCTCTGGAAACACCATATATTTT. V and J are TRBV11-2 and TRBJ1-3; 9 bases fit TRBD1. This CDR3 has 16 residues. Germline-derived CDR1 and CDR2 are SGHAT and FQNNGV. Trimming removed 5 bases from V and 0 bases from J; junction bases left unmatched: 5.

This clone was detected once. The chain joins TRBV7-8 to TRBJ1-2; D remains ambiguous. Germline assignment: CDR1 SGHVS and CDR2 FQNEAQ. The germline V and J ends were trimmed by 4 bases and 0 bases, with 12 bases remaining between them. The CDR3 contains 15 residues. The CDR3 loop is CASSSVTLANYGYTF. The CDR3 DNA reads TGTGCCAGCAGCTCCGTCACGTTAGCTAACTATGGCTACACCTTC.